This T cell receptor beta chain was documented in a study of cytomegalovirus exposure and HLA in healthy donors. This clone was detected only once. V was trimmed by 9 bases and J by 4 bases, leaving 13 bases between them. CDR1 and CDR2 from the germline V gene are LNHDA and SQIVND (reference sequence). CDR3 length equals 12 residues. Amplification used 60 Vbeta primers and 13 Jbeta primers. Repertoires were generated with immunoSEQ multiplex PCR, while TCRdb's copy carries only in-frame clones and drops some. The sample has around 130,000 clones, around 86% seen once; the top ten hold 0.55% to 0.85%. The specimen was PBMCs. The receptor's source is a man aged 18 to 29 in good health and CMV-seronegative. The chain links TRBV19 to TRBJ2-7; D call uncertain. CDR3 residues: CASRQPGYEQYF. The DNA for the CDR3 is TGTGCCAGCCGGCAACCCGGGTACGAGCAGTACTTC.